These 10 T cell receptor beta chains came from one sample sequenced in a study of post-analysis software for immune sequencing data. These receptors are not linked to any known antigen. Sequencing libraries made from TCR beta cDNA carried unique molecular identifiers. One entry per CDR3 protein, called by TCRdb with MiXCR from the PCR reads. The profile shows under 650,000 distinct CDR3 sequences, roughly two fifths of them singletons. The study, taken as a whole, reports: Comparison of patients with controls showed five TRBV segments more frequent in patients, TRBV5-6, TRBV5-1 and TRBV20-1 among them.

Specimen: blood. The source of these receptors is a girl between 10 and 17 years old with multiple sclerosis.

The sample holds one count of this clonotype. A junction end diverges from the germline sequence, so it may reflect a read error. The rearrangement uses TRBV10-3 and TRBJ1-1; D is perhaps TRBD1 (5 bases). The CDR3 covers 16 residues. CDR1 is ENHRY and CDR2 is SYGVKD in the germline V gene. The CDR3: CAISEAPGTDNTEAFF. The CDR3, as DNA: TGCGCCATCAGTGAGGCCCCCGGGACGGATAACACTGAAGCTTTCTTT.

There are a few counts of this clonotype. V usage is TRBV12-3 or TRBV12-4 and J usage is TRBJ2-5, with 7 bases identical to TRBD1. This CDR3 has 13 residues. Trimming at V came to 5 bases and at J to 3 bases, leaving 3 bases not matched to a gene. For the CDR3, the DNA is TGTGCCAGCAGTAGTGGACAGGAAGAGACCCAGTACTTC. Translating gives CASSSGQEETQYF.

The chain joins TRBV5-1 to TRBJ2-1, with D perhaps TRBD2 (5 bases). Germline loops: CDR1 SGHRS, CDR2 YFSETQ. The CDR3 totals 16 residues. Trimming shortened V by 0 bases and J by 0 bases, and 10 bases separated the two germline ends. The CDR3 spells CASSLGGESSYNEQFF. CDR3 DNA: TGCGCCAGCAGCTTGGGTGGGGAGAGCTCCTACAATGAGCAGTTCTTC.

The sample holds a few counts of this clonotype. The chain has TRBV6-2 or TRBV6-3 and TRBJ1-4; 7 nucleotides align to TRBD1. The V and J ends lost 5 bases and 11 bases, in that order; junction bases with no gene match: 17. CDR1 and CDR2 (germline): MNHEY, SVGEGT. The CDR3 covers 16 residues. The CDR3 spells CASSLDRDPSPGKLFF. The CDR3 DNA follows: TGTGCCAGCAGTCTCGACAGGGACCCATCCCCGGGCAAACTGTTTTTT.

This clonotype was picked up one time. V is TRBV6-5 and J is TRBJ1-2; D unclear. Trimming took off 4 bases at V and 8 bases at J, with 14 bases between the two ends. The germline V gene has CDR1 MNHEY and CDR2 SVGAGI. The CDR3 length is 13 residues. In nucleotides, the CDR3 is TGTGCCAGCAGTTCTGGCAGGAAAGGAGGCTACACCTTC. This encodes CASSSGRKGGYTF.

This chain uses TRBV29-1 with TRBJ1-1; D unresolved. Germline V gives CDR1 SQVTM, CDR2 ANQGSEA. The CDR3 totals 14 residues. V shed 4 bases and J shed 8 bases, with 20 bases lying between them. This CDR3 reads CSVARHISPTEAFF. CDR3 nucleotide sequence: TGCAGCGTTGCCCGGCATATCTCCCCGACCGAAGCTTTCTTT.

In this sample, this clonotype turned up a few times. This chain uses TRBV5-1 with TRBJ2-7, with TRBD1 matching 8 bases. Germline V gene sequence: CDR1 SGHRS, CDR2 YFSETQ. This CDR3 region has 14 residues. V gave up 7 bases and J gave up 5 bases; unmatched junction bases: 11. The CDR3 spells CASSRQGARNEQYF. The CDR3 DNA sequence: TGCGCCAGCTCACGCCAGGGGGCGCGAAACGAGCAGTACTTC.

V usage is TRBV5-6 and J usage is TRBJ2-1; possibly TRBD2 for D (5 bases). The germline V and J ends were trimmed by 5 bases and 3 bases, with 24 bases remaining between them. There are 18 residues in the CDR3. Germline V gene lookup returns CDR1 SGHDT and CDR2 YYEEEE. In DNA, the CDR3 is TGTGCCAGCAGAGGGTTCCCGGAGAGGGTCCGGAACTACAATGAGCAGTTCTTC. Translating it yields CASRGFPERVRNYNEQFF.

CDR3 residues: CASSMDRSNYGYTF. The CDR3 bases are TGCGCCAGCAGCATGGACAGGAGTAACTATGGCTACACCTTC. The chain carries TRBV5-1 and TRBJ1-2; 7 bases fit TRBD1. The CDR3 has 14 residues. V was pared by 4 bases and J by 1 base, with 4 bases of the junction left unmatched. Germline V gene lookup returns CDR1 SGHRS and CDR2 YFSETQ.

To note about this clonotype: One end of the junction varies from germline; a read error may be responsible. The CDR3 spells CASSHQGGYEQYF. CDR3 DNA: TGTGCCAGCAGCCACCAAGGGGGGTACGAGCAGTACTTC. The chain joins TRBV4-1 to TRBJ2-4; D is perhaps TRBD1 or TRBD2 (6 bases each). The J call is in doubt because the DNA end fits TRBJ2-7 better. The CDR3 runs to 13 residues. The germline V gene encodes CDR1 MGHRA and CDR2 YSYEKL.